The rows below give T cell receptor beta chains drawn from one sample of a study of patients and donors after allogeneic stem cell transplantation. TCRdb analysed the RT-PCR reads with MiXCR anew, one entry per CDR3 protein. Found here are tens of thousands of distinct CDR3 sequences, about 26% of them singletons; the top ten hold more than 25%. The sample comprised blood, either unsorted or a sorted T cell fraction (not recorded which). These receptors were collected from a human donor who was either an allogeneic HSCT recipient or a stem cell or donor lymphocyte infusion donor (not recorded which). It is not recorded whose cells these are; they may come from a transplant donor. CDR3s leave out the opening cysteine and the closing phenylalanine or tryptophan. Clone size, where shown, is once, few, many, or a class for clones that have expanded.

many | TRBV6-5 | ASSPSWAGNTEAF
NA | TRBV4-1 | ASSPYPQGGFRVTEAF
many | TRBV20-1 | SASEKFYNSPLH
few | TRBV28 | ASSLPGYGYT
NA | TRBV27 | ASSYRLSSYEQY
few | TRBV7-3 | ASSLGSLINSPLH
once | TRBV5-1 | ASSLDPGRVGTGELF
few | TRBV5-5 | ASSLSKGTTNEKLF
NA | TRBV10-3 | AIGKEKTEAF
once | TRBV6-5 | ASSYFPPFRSQETQY
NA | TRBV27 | ASSPLRGLSTDTQY
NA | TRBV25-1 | ASKTGRSTDTQY
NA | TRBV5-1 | ASSSNPGATGELF
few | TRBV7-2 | ASSLVFGGDTQY
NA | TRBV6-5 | ASSLTRPGELF
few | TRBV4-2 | ASSQDRLLNEQF
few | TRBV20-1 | SAFGQGTLYEQY
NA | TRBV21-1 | ASSKGNCQGDQPQH
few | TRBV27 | ASSHKDGNEKLF
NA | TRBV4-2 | ASSQEGRAARDTEAF
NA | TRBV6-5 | ASSAVGTSGGAVTDTQY
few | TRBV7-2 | ASSLTSGGHTGELF
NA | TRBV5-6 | ASSSRTGLTFYGYT
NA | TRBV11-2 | ASSRPGLTPYNEQF
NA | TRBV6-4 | ASSDWDTEAF
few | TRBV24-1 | ATSDPSGTNEKLF
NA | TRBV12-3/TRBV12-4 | ASSLRRQGRTEAF
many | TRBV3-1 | ASSPGQGVFSAF
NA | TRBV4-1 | ASSQPRSNTEAF
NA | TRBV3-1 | ASSPGRFAEEQY
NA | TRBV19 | ASSIVFSRTSEQY
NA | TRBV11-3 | ASSPGQGHYGYT
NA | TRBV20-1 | SARSEDRAYEQY
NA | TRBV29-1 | SVIWTIEQY
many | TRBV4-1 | ASSQDVEGQLNTEAF
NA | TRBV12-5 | ASVRGRDTEAF
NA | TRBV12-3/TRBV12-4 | ASSPGLAGGTDTQY
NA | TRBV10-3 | AISGTGARDQPQH
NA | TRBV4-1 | ASSQGSRLIQPQH
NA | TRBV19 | ASTNAGTSGDYEQY